What follows are 10 T cell receptor beta chains derived from one specimen sequenced in a study of vaccination and CD4 T cells after COVID-19. Cultured CD4+ T cell DNA underwent sequencing with the Oncomine TCR Beta short-read assay. TCRdb re-called the PCR reads through MiXCR, storing one row per CDR3 protein. The sample holds about 15,000 distinct CDR3 sequences, 65% to 85% seen once. Their target antigens are unknown. Described treatment: roughly nine-day PBMC culture with coronavirus spike peptide pools or control peptides (ViraFEST assay). Sequenced material: CD4+ T cells from blood, cultured in vitro. The origin of the receptors is a human donor who had recovered from COVID-19.

V is TRBV20-1 and J is TRBJ2-3; D may be TRBD2 (6 bases). V was cut by 7 bases and J by 0 bases, with 14 bases left in between. Germline CDR1 is DFQATT and CDR2 is SNEGSKA (reference sequence). This CDR3 region has 14 residues. The CDR3 sequence: CSGTAGLSTDTQYF. The CDR3 bases are TGCAGTGGCACAGCGGGTCTTAGCACAGATACGCAGTATTTT.

V is TRBV5-1 and J is TRBJ2-5, with D uncertain. The CDR3 is 13 residues long. Germline V lookup: CDR1 SGHRS, CDR2 YFSETQ. Trimming stripped 3 bases from V and 4 bases from J, with 10 bases between. The CDR3 protein is CASSSTARETQYF. CDR3 coding DNA: TGCGCCAGCAGCTCCACCGCTCGAGAGACCCAGTACTTC.

The CDR3 coding sequence is TGTGCCAGCAGCCGGGGACACTTGAACACCGGGGAGCTGTTTTTT. Translating it yields CASSRGHLNTGELFF. The rearrangement uses TRBV6-2 or TRBV6-3 and TRBJ2-2, with a possible D match to TRBD1 (6 bases). Germline lookup yields CDR1 MNHEY and CDR2 SVGEGT. V was pared by 6 bases and J by 1 base, with 12 bases between. The CDR3 has 15 residues.

V and J are TRBV20-1 and TRBJ2-7, with unresolved D. This CDR3 comprises 14 residues. Trimming took 5 bases from V and 2 from J, leaving 16 bases between them. Germline V gene data show CDR1 as DFQATT and CDR2 as SNEGSKA (reference sequence). CDR3 DNA sequence: TGCAGTGCTCCCGAGAGAATCTCCCCCTACGAGCAGTACTTC. Protein sequence: CSAPERISPYEQYF.

The chain recombines TRBV29-1 with TRBJ1-2, with D possibly being TRBD1 (6 bases). This CDR3 region has 12 residues. Trimming pared 4 bases from V and 7 bases from J, leaving 13 bases between. Germline loops: CDR1 SQVTM, CDR2 ANQGSEA. CDR3 protein: CSVVVGGSGYTF. For the CDR3, the DNA is TGCAGCGTTGTAGTAGGGGGTTCTGGCTACACCTTC.

This clonotype was seen a handful of times. The rearrangement uses TRBV7-9 and TRBJ2-1; D is possibly TRBD1 (7 bases). Per the germline V gene, CDR1 is SEHNR and CDR2 is FQNEAQ (reference sequence). The CDR3 extends over 12 amino acids. V gave up 8 bases and J gave up 8 bases, with 13 bases separating them. CDR3 sequence (DNA): TGTGCCAGCGCCCAGGGGGGAGATGAGCAGTTCTTC. Amino acid sequence: CASAQGGDEQFF.

The chain links TRBV27 to TRBJ1-2; D gene unclear. V was trimmed by 6 bases and J by 9 bases, leaving 17 bases between them. CDR1 is MNHEY and CDR2 is SMNVEV in the germline V gene (reference sequence). CDR3 length: 13 residues. The CDR3 coding sequence is TGTGCCAGCAGAACGACGTCCACCCGAAGCTACACCTTC. Residues: CASRTTSTRSYTF.

The chain links TRBV20-1 to TRBJ2-3; TRBD2 matches 9 bases. Losses at the gene ends were 0 bases for V and 5 bases for J; bases not matched to a gene: 18. CDR1 and CDR2 (germline): DFQATT, SNEGSKA (reference sequence). The CDR3 totals 19 residues. The CDR3 nucleotides read TGCAGTGCTAGAGAGGGTGAACTAGCGGGTCCCCTAGGGGGAGATACGCAGTATTTT. This encodes CSAREGELAGPLGGDTQYF.

The chain uses TRBV20-1 and TRBJ1-1, with D maybe TRBD1 (6 bases). The CDR3 extends over 13 amino acids. The V and J ends lost 5 bases and 0 bases respectively, with 10 bases between them. Germline V gives CDR1 DFQATT, CDR2 SNEGSKA (reference sequence). CDR3 nucleotide sequence: TGCAGTGCTTGGGACAAGATGAACACTGAAGCTTTCTTT. Its protein is CSAWDKMNTEAFF.

This clonotype has a single count. The chain joins TRBV27 to TRBJ2-7, with TRBD2 matching 9 bases. With V trimmed by 6 bases and J by 3 bases, 9 bases remained unmatched. The CDR3 extends over 15 amino acids. The V gene's germline CDR1 is MNHEY and CDR2 SMNVEV (reference sequence). CDR3 DNA sequence: TGTGCCAGCAGGGGTGAATTAGCGGGGGTCTACGAGCAGTACTTC. Its translation: CASRGELAGVYEQYF.